The rows below give T cell receptor beta chains drawn from one sample of a study of blood T cell repertoires in COVID-19. Measured with immunoSEQ multiplex PCR; TCRdb has only the in-frame clones, and not every one. Seen here are approximately 170,000 clones, around nine tenths observed once, and the top ten hold 2% to 2.5%. What was sequenced was peripheral blood. These receptors all stem from a man in his fifties who had recovered from COVID-19. Each CDR3 is given without its conserved first and last residue.

CDR3 protein,V gene
ASSLRAPYEQY,TRBV28
ASSLDTYEQY,TRBV28
ASSQVQGTGIETQY,TRBV3-1/TRBV3-2
ASSSADNRGNQPQH,TRBV6-2/TRBV6-3
ASSYGLAVNNEQF,TRBV7-9
ASSSSLGENIQY,TRBV18
ASSAHPGWTRKEQY,TRBV21-1
ASSLSQGARTEAF,TRBV5-4
ASSRGRSGELF,TRBV19
ASSPGSPSKQETQY,TRBV5-8
ASSRGEGSYEQY,TRBV9
ASSSREMNTEAF,TRBV27
ASSPTRPGLSSDTIY,TRBV18
ASSGGTDEKLF,TRBV7-9
ASSTRTGGQYYGYT,TRBV28
ASRRLGSQAF,TRBV6-5
ASSIGDSYEQY,TRBV19
ASSLDRTANYGYT,TRBV5-5
ASGGVSHEQY,TRBV13
ASSVETGGPYEQY,TRBV9
ASSPTGAPGGYT,TRBV18
ASSYPGQGTGELF,TRBV5-1
ASSLVPSGKGSYEQY,TRBV7-6
SVDRGHGYT,TRBV29-1
ASSRTSPNEKLF,TRBV2
ASLRGGATGELF,TRBV5-1
ASSEARWTEGRATNEKLF,TRBV2
AWSVRGIRSPLH,TRBV30